The next 26 T cell receptor beta chains were all read from a single sample in a study of blood T cells in healthy people across ages. Next came a second PCR, run for about 6 to 12 cycles, which used a sample-barcoded 5' primer along with a J-beta primer mix. TCRdb analysed the 5' RACE reads with MiXCR anew, one entry per CDR3 protein. Among approximately 780,000 distinct CDR3 sequences listed, around 24% were seen once. Another study also made use of these data, one on T cells of mothers and their children.

Sequences were obtained from blood. These receptors originate from a boy aged 5-17 years in good health.

CDR3 in amino acids: CASHGEVNSPLHF. CDR3 in DNA: TGTGCCAGCCATGGGGAAGTTAATTCACCCCTCCACTTT. J is TRBJ1-6 and V is TRBV5-5, with D unclear. The germline V gene encodes CDR1 SGHKS and CDR2 YYEKEE (reference sequence). V gave up 7 bases and J gave up 6 bases, with 11 bases separating them. The CDR3 is made up of 13 amino acids.

The J gene is TRBJ2-5, the V gene TRBV5-1, with 8 bases that match TRBD2. CDR1 and CDR2 from the germline V gene are SGHRS and YFSETQ. V lost 0 bases, J lost 2 bases, and 9 bases stayed unmatched. The CDR3 is made up of 17 amino acids. This CDR3 reads CASSLGSGGIYQETQYF. The CDR3 DNA follows: TGCGCCAGCAGCTTGGGGTCGGGAGGGATATATCAAGAGACCCAGTACTTC.

The genes are TRBV12-3 or TRBV12-4 and TRBJ2-2, with 7 bases aligning to TRBD1. Trimming took 6 bases from V and 1 from J; bases not matched to a gene: 5. CDR3 length equals 15 residues. DNA of the CDR3: TGTGCCAGCAGCGGGACAGCCAAGAACACCGGGGAGCTGTTTTTT. Its translation: CASSGTAKNTGELFF.

The chain is built from TRBV5-1 and TRBJ2-7; perhaps D is TRBD1 or TRBD2 (5 bases each). Trimming removed 7 bases from V and 4 bases from J, with 21 bases in between. The CDR3 is made up of 15 amino acids. Germline loops: CDR1 SGHRS, CDR2 YFSETQ. The CDR3, as DNA: TGCGCCAGCCATGATTCCGGGGCCAGAGGGTACGAGCAGTACTTC. Translation gives CASHDSGARGYEQYF.

The chain links TRBV20-1 to TRBJ2-5, with D perhaps matching TRBD2 (7 bases). The germline CDR1 and CDR2 sequences are DFQATT and SNEGSKA (reference sequence). Trimming shortened V by 1 base and J by 5 bases, and 11 bases separated the two germline ends. The CDR3 is 13 amino acids. This CDR3 is CSARGGGGETQYF. CDR3 DNA: TGCAGTGCTAGAGGCGGGGGCGGTGAGACCCAGTACTTC.

This clonotype has only a few counts. V is TRBV6-5 and J is TRBJ1-5, with D tentatively TRBD1 (5 bases). V lost 5 bases to trimming and J lost 11 bases, with 22 bases between them. The CDR3 loop spans 15 amino acids. CDR1 is MNHEY and CDR2 is SVGAGI in the germline V gene. The CDR3 sequence is CASSPGRSGRGAQHF. CDR3 sequence (DNA): TGTGCCAGCAGTCCGGGACGCTCGGGGCGGGGGGCCCAGCATTTT.

J is TRBJ2-1 and V is TRBV18, with 8 bases identical to TRBD1. Trimming removed 4 bases from V and 7 bases from J; junction bases left unmatched: 12. The CDR3 spans 16 residues. Germline V gives CDR1 KGHSH, CDR2 LQKENI. CDR3 coding DNA: TGTGCCAGCTCACGGCCGGGGACAGGACTTCGAAATGAGCAGTTCTTC. Its translation: CASSRPGTGLRNEQFF.

The chain uses TRBV20-1 and TRBJ2-7, with a tentative D call TRBD1 (5 bases). V lost 6 bases to trimming and J lost 3 bases, with 12 bases between them. This CDR3 region has 12 residues. Germline CDR1 is DFQATT and CDR2 is SNEGSKA (reference sequence). CDR3 amino acids: CSAWGSRYEQYF. The CDR3 coding sequence is TGCAGTGCCTGGGGCAGTCGCTACGAGCAGTACTTC.

The rearrangement links TRBV10-3 to TRBJ1-2; possible D gene TRBD1, 6 bases. There are 14 residues in the CDR3. In germline, CDR1 is ENHRY, CDR2 SYGVKD. Trimming cost V 3 bases and J 3 bases, with 11 bases left between them. The CDR3 DNA is TGTGCCATCAGTGACGTACAGGGTGACTATGGCTACACCTTC. Protein product: CAISDVQGDYGYTF.

The CDR3 region is CASSQLPGTGGDRNEKLFF. The CDR3 DNA sequence: TGTGCCAGCAGCCAACTCCCCGGGACAGGGGGCGATAGGAATGAAAAACTGTTTTTT. The rearrangement joins TRBV7-3 to TRBJ1-4; 12 nucleotides align to TRBD1. V lost 5 bases and J lost 5; bases outside the gene matches: 15. There are 19 residues in the CDR3. From germline, CDR1 is SGHTA and CDR2 FQGTGA.

This sequence joins TRBV12-3 or TRBV12-4 and TRBJ2-7; 9 bases map to TRBD2. The J call could be wrong; TRBJ2-1 is a better fit for the DNA end. The CDR3 length is 16 residues. The chain's CDR3 is CASSIGTSRSLNEQFF. In DNA, the CDR3 is TGTGCCAGCAGTATCGGGACTAGCAGGTCCCTCAATGAGCAGTTCTTC.

CDR3 amino acids: CASSLIDNYGYTF. CDR3 sequence (DNA): TGTGCCAGCAGTTTGATCGACAACTATGGCTACACCTTC. The rearrangement joins TRBV12-3 or TRBV12-4 to TRBJ1-2; D gene unclear. The CDR3 length is 13 residues. V was cut by 3 bases and J by 2 bases, with 7 bases left in between.

This clonotype appeared many times. The V gene is TRBV28, the J gene TRBJ1-4; D gene unclear. Per germline, CDR1 MDHEN and CDR2 SYDVKM. The germline V and J ends were trimmed by 8 bases and 0 bases, with 16 bases remaining between them. The CDR3 is 16 amino acids. This CDR3 is CASSAQQAPTNEKLFF. In DNA, the CDR3 is TGTGCCAGCTCCGCCCAGCAAGCTCCAACTAATGAAAAACTGTTTTTT.

This chain connects TRBV5-6 to TRBJ2-5; TRBD2 matches 8 bases. J was trimmed by 4 bases and V by 4 bases; bases with no gene match: 9. This CDR3 is built from 15 residues. CDR1 and CDR2 from the germline V gene are SGHDT and YYEEEE. CDR3 DNA sequence: TGTGCCAGCAGCAACGGGGGGGCCAGACGAGAGACCCAGTACTTC. It specifies CASSNGGARRETQYF.

DNA of the CDR3: TGTGCCAGCAGTTTAGGTTCAGGGCTCAATGAGCAGTTCTTC. This gives the protein CASSLGSGLNEQFF. This chain connects TRBV12-3 or TRBV12-4 to TRBJ2-1, with D perhaps matching TRBD1 (5 bases). Trimming shortened V by 1 base and J by 6 bases, and 10 bases separated the two germline ends. The CDR3 is 14 residues long.

The chain links TRBV10-3 to TRBJ2-5; TRBD1 matches 8 bases. J gave up 4 bases and V 4 bases, and 11 bases lay outside the gene matches. CDR1 and CDR2 from the germline V gene are ENHRY and SYGVKD. The CDR3 is 16 amino acids. The CDR3 loop reads CAISGAPGQGSETQYF. In nucleotides, the CDR3 is TGTGCCATCAGTGGGGCCCCCGGACAGGGATCAGAGACCCAGTACTTC.

The CDR3 loop reads CASSPHTSGGTLVSDTQYF. DNA of the CDR3: TGTGCCAGCAGCCCACATACTAGCGGGGGTACTTTAGTGTCAGATACGCAGTATTTT. The chain carries TRBV7-9 and TRBJ2-3; TRBD2 agrees at 11 bases. Germline CDR1 and CDR2: SEHNR and FQNEAQ (reference sequence). The CDR3 consists of 19 residues. J gave up 4 bases and V 5 bases, and 17 bases lay outside the gene matches.

Only a few counts were recorded for this clonotype. The V and J genes are TRBV28 and TRBJ1-2, with D perhaps matching TRBD1 (5 bases). CDR1 is MDHEN, CDR2 SYDVKM, per germline. CDR3 size: 14 residues. V lost 6 bases to trimming and J lost 1 base, with 12 bases between them. The CDR3 nucleotides read TGTGCCAGCAGCCCGACAGAAATTAACTATGGCTACACCTTC. Its translation: CASSPTEINYGYTF.

On this clonotype: An end of the junction does not agree with germline; a read error may underlie this. The chain employs TRBV6-1 and TRBJ2-7; possible D gene TRBD1, 6 bases. Germline CDR1 and CDR2: MNHNS and SASEGT. The length of the CDR3 is 15 residues. CDR3 DNA: TGTGCCAGCAGTCAAGCGACAGGTAGCTCCTACGAGCAGTACTTC. This encodes CASSQATGSSYEQYF.

The chain joins TRBV12-3 or TRBV12-4 to TRBJ1-6; D remains unclear. The CDR3 runs 14 residues. V was trimmed by 10 bases and J by 7 bases, leaving 17 bases between them. The CDR3: CATAERALNSPLHF. The DNA for the CDR3 is TGTGCCACCGCCGAGAGGGCCTTGAATTCACCCCTCCACTTT.

This clonotype was seen ten or more times. This chain joins TRBV7-2 and TRBJ1-6, with D possibly TRBD1 on 5 matching bases. CDR1 is SGHTA, CDR2 FQGNSA, per germline. Deletions cut 10 bases from V and 4 bases from J, with 23 bases between. The CDR3 spans 17 residues. CDR3 protein: CAIVHLSTGGYNSPLHF. The CDR3 DNA reads as TGTGCCATCGTACACCTCTCGACGGGGGGATATAATTCACCCCTCCACTTT.

V usage is TRBV3-1 and J usage is TRBJ2-5; 11 bases line up with TRBD2. V shed 0 bases, J shed 5 bases, and the junction held 8 bases outside the gene matches. The CDR3 consists of 17 residues. Germline CDR1 is LGHDT and CDR2 is YNNKEL (reference sequence). The CDR3 region is CASSQELAGAAGETQYF. CDR3 DNA: TGTGCCAGCAGCCAAGAACTAGCGGGGGCAGCCGGGGAGACCCAGTACTTC.

Regarding this clonotype: Mismatch with germline at one junction end may stem from a read error. The chain links TRBV15 to TRBJ1-4; the D is unclear. The CDR3 is 15 amino acids. Germline V lookup: CDR1 LNHNV, CDR2 YYDKDF (reference sequence). The CDR3 nucleotides are TGTGCCACCAGCTCATTCAAGGCAACTAATGGAAAACTGTTTTTT. Its translation: CATSSFKATNGKLFF.

The rearrangement joins TRBV6-5 to TRBJ1-2; possibly TRBD1 for D (6 bases). The CDR3 is made up of 15 amino acids. Trimming shortened V by 2 bases and J by 8 bases, and 18 bases separated the two germline ends. Per the germline V gene, CDR1 is MNHEY and CDR2 is SVGAGI. CDR3 region: CASSYDPGHLVGYTF. The CDR3 DNA sequence: TGTGCCAGCAGTTACGACCCGGGACACTTAGTCGGCTACACCTTC.

This chain joins TRBV2 and TRBJ2-5; possibly TRBD1 for D (6 bases). From germline, CDR1 is SNHLY and CDR2 FYNNEI. V lost 6 bases to trimming and J lost 5 bases, with 16 bases between them. The CDR3 has 14 residues. This chain's CDR3 is CASRETGSRETQYF. The CDR3 DNA follows: TGTGCCAGCAGGGAAACAGGGTCTCGGGAGACCCAGTACTTC. Based on the CDR3 plus reference TRBV2 and TRBJ2-5, the full variable domain is EPEVTQTPSHQVTQMGQEVILRCVPISNHLYFYWYRQILGQKVEFLVSFYNNEISEKSEIFDDQFSVERPDGSNFTLKIRSTKLEDSAMYFCASRETGSRETQYFGPGTRLLVL.

In this sample, this clonotype turned up a few times. The rearrangement joins TRBV4-2 to TRBJ2-5; TRBD2 aligns across 10 bases. V shed 4 bases, J shed 3 bases, and the junction held 5 bases outside the gene matches. The CDR3 totals 15 residues. CDR1 is LGHNA and CDR2 is YNFKEQ in the germline V gene. CDR3 DNA: TGTGCCAGCAGCCCTCGGACTAGCGGAGAAGAGACCCAGTACTTC. This encodes CASSPRTSGEETQYF.